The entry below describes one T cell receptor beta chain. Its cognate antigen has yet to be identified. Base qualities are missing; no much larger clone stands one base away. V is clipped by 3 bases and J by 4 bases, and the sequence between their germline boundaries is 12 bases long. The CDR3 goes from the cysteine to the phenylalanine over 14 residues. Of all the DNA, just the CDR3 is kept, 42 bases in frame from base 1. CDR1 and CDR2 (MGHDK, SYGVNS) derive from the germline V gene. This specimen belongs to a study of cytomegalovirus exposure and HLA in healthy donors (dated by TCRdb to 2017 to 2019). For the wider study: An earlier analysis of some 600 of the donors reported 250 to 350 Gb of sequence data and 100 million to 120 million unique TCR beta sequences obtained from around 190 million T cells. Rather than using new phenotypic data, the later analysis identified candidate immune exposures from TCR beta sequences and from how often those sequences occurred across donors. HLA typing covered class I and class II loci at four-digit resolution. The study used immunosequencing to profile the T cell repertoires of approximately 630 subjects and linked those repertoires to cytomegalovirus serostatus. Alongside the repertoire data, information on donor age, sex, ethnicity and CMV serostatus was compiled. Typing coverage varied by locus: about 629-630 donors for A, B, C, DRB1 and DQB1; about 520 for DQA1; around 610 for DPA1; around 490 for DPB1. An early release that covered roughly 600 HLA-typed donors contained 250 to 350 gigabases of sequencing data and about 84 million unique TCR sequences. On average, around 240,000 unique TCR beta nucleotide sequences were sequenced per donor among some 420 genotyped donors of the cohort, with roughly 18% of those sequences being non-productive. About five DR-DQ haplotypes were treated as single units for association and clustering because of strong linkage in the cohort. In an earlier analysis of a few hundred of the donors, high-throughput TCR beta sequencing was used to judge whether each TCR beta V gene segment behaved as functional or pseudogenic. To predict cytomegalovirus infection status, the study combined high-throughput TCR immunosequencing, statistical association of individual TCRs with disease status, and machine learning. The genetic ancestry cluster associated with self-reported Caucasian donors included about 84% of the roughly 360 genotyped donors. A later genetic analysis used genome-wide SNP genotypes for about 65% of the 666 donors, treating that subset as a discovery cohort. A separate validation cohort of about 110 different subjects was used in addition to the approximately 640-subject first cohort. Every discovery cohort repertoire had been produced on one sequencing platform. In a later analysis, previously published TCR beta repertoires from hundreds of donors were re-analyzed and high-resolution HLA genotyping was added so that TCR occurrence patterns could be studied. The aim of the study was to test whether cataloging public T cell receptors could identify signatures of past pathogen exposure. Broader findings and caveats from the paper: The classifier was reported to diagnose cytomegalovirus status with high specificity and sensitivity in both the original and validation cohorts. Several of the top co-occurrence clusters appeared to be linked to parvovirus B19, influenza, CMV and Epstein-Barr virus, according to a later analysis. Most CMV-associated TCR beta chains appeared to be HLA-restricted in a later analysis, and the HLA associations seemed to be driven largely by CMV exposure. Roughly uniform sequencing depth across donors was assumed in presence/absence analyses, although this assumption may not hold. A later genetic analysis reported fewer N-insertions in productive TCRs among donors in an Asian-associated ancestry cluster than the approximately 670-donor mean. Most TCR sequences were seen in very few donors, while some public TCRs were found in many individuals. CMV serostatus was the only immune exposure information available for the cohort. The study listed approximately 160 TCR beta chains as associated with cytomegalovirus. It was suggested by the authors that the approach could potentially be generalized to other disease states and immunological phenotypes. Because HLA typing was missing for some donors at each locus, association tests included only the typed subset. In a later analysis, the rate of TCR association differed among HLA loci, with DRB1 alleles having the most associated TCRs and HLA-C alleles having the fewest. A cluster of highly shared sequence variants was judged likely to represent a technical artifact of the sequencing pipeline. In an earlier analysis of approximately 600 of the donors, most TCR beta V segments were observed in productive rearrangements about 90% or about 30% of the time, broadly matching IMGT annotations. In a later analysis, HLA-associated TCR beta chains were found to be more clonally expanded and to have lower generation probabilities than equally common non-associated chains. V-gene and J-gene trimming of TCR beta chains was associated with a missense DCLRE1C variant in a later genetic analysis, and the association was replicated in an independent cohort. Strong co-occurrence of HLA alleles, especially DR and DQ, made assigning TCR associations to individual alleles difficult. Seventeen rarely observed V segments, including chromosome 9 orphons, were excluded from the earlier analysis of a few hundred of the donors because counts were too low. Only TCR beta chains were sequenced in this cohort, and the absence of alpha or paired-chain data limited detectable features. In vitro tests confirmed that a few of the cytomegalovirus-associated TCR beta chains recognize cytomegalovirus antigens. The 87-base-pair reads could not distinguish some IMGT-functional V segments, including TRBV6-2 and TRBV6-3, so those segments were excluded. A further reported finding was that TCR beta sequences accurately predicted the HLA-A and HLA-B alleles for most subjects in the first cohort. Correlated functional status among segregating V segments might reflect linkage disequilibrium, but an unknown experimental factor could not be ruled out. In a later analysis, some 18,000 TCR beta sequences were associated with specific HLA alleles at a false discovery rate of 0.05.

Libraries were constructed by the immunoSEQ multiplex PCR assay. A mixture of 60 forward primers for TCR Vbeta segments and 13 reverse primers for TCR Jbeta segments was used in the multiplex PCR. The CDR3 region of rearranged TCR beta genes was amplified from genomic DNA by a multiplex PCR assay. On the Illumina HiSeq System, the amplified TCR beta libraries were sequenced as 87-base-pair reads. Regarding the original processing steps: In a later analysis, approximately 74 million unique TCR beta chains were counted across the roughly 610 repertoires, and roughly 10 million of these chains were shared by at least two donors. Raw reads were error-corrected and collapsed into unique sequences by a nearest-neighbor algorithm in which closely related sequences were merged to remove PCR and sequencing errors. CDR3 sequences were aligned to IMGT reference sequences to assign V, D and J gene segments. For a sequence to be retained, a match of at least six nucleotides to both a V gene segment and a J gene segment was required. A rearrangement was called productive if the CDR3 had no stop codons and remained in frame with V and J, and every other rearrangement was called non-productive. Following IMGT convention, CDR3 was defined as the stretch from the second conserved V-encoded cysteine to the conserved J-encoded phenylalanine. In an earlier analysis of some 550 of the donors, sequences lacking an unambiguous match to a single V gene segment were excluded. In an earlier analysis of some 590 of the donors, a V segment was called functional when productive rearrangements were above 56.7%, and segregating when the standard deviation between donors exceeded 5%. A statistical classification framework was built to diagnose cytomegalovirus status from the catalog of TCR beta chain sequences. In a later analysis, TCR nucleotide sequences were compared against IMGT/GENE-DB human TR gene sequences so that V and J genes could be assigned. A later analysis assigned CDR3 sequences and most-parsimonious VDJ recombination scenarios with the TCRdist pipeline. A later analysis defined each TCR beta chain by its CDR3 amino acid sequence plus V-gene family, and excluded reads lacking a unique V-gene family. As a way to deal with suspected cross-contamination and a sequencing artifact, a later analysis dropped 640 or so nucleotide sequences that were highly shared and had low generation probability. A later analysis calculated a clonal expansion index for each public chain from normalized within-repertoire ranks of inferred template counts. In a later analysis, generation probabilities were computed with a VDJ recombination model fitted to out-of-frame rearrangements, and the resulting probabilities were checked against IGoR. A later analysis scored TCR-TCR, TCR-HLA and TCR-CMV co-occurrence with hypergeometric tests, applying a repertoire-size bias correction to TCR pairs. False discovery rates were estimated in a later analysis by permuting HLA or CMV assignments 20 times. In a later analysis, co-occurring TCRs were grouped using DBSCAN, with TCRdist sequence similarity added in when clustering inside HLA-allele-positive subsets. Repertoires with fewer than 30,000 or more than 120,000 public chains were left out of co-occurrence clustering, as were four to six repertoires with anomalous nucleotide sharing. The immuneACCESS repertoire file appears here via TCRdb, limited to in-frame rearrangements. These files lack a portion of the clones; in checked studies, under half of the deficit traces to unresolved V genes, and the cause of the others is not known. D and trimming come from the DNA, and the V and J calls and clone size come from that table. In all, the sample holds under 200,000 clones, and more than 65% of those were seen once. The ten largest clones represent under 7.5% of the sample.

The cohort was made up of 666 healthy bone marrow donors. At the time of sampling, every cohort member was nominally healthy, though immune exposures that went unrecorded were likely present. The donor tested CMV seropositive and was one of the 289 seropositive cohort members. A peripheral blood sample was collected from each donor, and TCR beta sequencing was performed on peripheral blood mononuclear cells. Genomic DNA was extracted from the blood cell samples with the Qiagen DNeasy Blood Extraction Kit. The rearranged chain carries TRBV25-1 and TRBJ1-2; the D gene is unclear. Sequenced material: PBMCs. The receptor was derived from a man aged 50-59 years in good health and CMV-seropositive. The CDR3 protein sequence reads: CASSESGTGYGYTF. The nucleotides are TGTGCCAGCAGTGAGTCAGGAACCGGCTATGGCTACACCTTC.